Shown below are 15 T cell receptor beta chains from a single sample sequenced in a study of monozygotic twins with inflammatory bowel disease. Reanalyzing the 5' RACE reads, TCRdb keeps one entry per CDR3 protein, without DNA. The listing contains about 160,000 distinct CDR3 sequences. Input material: blood. These receptors were collected from a human donor with ulcerative colitis or Crohn's disease, or a healthy co-twin of an affected twin (not recorded which).

The chain uses TRBV10-3 and TRBJ1-1; TCRdb calls TRBD1, which cannot be checked without DNA. This CDR3 region has 13 residues. Germline CDR1 ENHRY, CDR2 SYGVKD. The CDR3 spells CAIRELITGDAFF.

The chain recombines TRBV5-1 with TRBJ1-6; the TCRdb call, TRBD1, lacks DNA for checking. The CDR3 has 15 amino acids. In germline, CDR1 is SGHRS, CDR2 YFSETQ. The CDR3: CASRPGQDPNSPLHF.

V is TRBV6-2 or TRBV6-3 and J is TRBJ1-1. The CDR3 is 12 residues long. Per the germline V gene, CDR1 is MNHEY and CDR2 is SVGEGT. This CDR3 is CASSRTVREAFF.

The rearrangement uses TRBV7-6 and TRBJ2-2; lacking DNA, the TRBD2 call made by TCRdb goes unchecked. The CDR3 consists of 19 residues. Germline V lookup: CDR1 SGHVS, CDR2 FNYEAQ. The CDR3 is CASRKSRPAGWYDTGELFF. The full variable domain, in which reference TRBV7-6 and TRBJ2-2 provide the parts outside the CDR3, is GAGVSQSPRYKVTKRGQDVALRCDPISGHVSLYWYRQALGQGPEFLTYFNYEAQQDKSGLPNDRFSAERPEGSISTLTIQRTEQRDSAMYRCASRKSRPAGWYDTGELFFGEGSRLTVL.

This chain uses TRBV6-5 with TRBJ2-6; the TCRdb call, TRBD1, lacks DNA for checking. This CDR3 contains 15 residues. Germline values: CDR1 MNHEY, CDR2 SVGAGI. CDR3 loop: CASSYKGAGANVLTF.

The chain carries TRBV5-1 and TRBJ1-1. The CDR3 totals 15 residues. Germline V lookup: CDR1 SGHRS, CDR2 YFSETQ. This CDR3 reads CASSVAGLLNTEAFF.

CDR3 protein: CSVQPGVWTGELFF. The chain joins TRBV29-1 to TRBJ2-2; without DNA, the TCRdb call of TRBD1 cannot be checked. Germline CDR1 and CDR2: SQVTM and ANQGSEA. There are 14 residues in the CDR3.

The chain joins TRBV5-5 to TRBJ1-2. This CDR3 contains 12 residues. Germline V gene sequence: CDR1 SGHKS, CDR2 YYEKEE (reference sequence). CDR3 loop: CASSWDSYGYTF.

The V and J genes are TRBV9 and TRBJ2-7; as DNA is missing, the TRBD1 call by TCRdb cannot be tested. The CDR3 totals 14 residues. Looked up from germline, CDR1 is SGDLS and CDR2 is YYNGEE. CDR3: CASSVGDGTYEQYF.

The chain couples TRBV29-1 to TRBJ1-1; absent DNA, TCRdb's TRBD1 call cannot be checked. This CDR3 contains 14 residues. Germline V gene sequence: CDR1 SQVTM, CDR2 ANQGSEA. The CDR3 is CSVEDTGRDGEAFF.

The chain combines TRBV6-5 with TRBJ2-1; TCRdb selects TRBD1, and the lack of DNA leaves this call unchecked. Germline-derived CDR1 and CDR2 are MNHEY and SVGAGI. This CDR3 is built from 17 residues. The CDR3 is CASSYPPGQGHFNEQFF.

V usage is TRBV20-1 and J usage is TRBJ2-7; TCRdb returns TRBD2, unconfirmable since there is no DNA. The CDR3 contains 13 residues. The germline CDR1 and CDR2 sequences are DFQATT and SNEGSKA (reference sequence). This CDR3 reads CSGEASNPLEQYF.

The J gene is TRBJ2-1, the V gene TRBV7-2; TCRdb calls TRBD2, which cannot be checked without DNA. The CDR3 sequence is 18 residues long. Germline CDR1 is SGHTA and CDR2 is FQGNSA. The CDR3 sequence: CASSLSGGTGTMYNEQFF.

The V gene is TRBV30, the J gene TRBJ1-3. Per germline, CDR1 GTSNPN and CDR2 SVGIG (reference sequence). This CDR3 has 12 amino acids. The CDR3 sequence: CAWSEAGNTIYF.

The J gene is TRBJ2-7, the V gene TRBV28; TCRdb's D call of TRBD2 is untestable without DNA. Germline V gene sequence: CDR1 MDHEN, CDR2 SYDVKM. The CDR3 is 17 residues long. The CDR3 is CASSLRWSGHNRYEQYF. The full variable domain, in which reference TRBV28 and TRBJ2-7 provide the parts outside the CDR3, is DVKVTQSSRYLVKRTGEKVFLECVQDMDHENMFWYRQDPGLGLRLIYFSYDVKMKEKGDIPEGYSVSREKKERFSLILESASTNQTSMYLCASSLRWSGHNRYEQYFGPGTRLTVT.